A single T cell receptor beta chain is shown here with its context. Its antigen is not identified. PCR was performed using 60 Vbeta and 13 Jbeta primers. Libraries were prepared by immunoSEQ multiplex PCR; TCRdb keeps only in-frame clonotypes and omits some of them. Of about 110,000 clones in the sample, 73% were seen once. The sample originates from a study of cytomegalovirus exposure and HLA in healthy donors. Study-wide points: Most CMV-associated TCR beta chains appeared HLA-restricted in a later analysis. It emerged from a later analysis that several of the most significant clusters appeared to be linked to common viral pathogens. Analysis was performed later, and it showed HLA-associated TCR beta chains to be more clonally expanded than equally common others.

This CDR3 region has 15 residues. CDR1 SGDLS and CDR2 YYNGEE come from the germline V gene. V trimming: 0 bases; J trimming: 4 bases; junction bases outside the gene matches: 4. Nominal health characterized the donors when sampled, though unrecorded immune exposures were likely. Sequenced input: PBMCs. The receptor comes from a man aged 35-49 years in good health and CMV-seronegative. V is TRBV9 and J is TRBJ1-2, with 9 bases identical to TRBD1. CDR3 bases: TGTGCCAGCAGCGTAGAAGCACAGGGGGCCTATGGCTACACCTTC. The encoded protein is CASSVEAQGAYGYTF.